The 26 T cell receptor beta chains below come from one sample, sequenced in a study of blood T cell repertoires in COVID-19. Here immunoSEQ multiplex PCR was the method, and the copy in TCRdb shows in-frame clones only, minus some. The table lists 220,000 or so clones, 85% of them singletons. The sequenced sample was peripheral blood. The receptors were gathered from a man aged 50-59 years who had recovered from COVID-19.

This chain links TRBV28 with TRBJ1-2, with TRBD1 matching 10 bases. Germline lookup yields CDR1 MDHEN and CDR2 SYDVKM. With V trimmed by 3 bases and J by 8 bases, 9 bases remained unmatched. The CDR3 has 15 residues. CDR3 residues: CASSLSGTGVGGYTF. The CDR3 DNA reads as TGTGCCAGCAGTTTGTCCGGGACAGGGGTAGGGGGCTACACCTTC.

For this clone: One end of the junction is discordant with germline, which a read error may explain. CDR3: CASSLPGTSGSPVF. The CDR3 coding sequence is TGTGCCAGCAGTTTACCCGGGACTAGCGGGTCGCCTGTCTTC. The V and J genes are TRBV28 and TRBJ2-1, with 12 nucleotides matching TRBD2. Germline-derived CDR1 and CDR2 are MDHEN and SYDVKM. The CDR3 sequence is 14 residues long. The full variable domain, its missing parts supplied by reference TRBV28 and TRBJ2-1, is DVKVTQSSRYLVKRTGEKVFLECVQDMDHENMFWYRQDPGLGLRLIYFSYDVKMKEKGDIPEGYSVSREKKERFSLILESASTNQTSMYLCASSLPGTSGSPVFGPGTRLTVL.

The V and J genes are TRBV28 and TRBJ1-2; a possible D gene is TRBD1 (5 bases). Germline lookup yields CDR1 MDHEN and CDR2 SYDVKM. This CDR3 spans 15 amino acids. Trimming shortened V by 7 bases and J by 4 bases, and 19 bases separated the two germline ends. In DNA form, the CDR3 reads TGTGCCAGCACCACATGGGGCGGAGGGGCCTATGGCTACACCTTC. Translating gives CASTTWGGGAYGYTF.

This rearrangement joins TRBV3-1 (or the pseudogene TRBV3-2) to TRBJ1-5; weak D call: TRBD1 (5 bases). The V end lost 0 bases, the J end lost 4 bases, and 10 bases lay between the germline ends. There are 15 residues in the CDR3. The germline V gene encodes CDR1 LGHDT and CDR2 YNNKEL (reference sequence). CDR3 in amino acids: CASSQEKGSNQPQHF. In DNA, the CDR3 is TGTGCCAGCAGCCAAGAGAAGGGGTCAAATCAGCCCCAGCATTTT.

The J gene is TRBJ1-2, the V gene TRBV27; no clear D. The CDR3 totals 14 residues. The V gene's germline CDR1 is MNHEY and CDR2 SMNVEV (reference sequence). The V and J ends lost 8 bases and 0 bases respectively, with 13 bases between them. In DNA form, the CDR3 reads TGTGCCAGCGGCCGTTCTCCCCCTAACTATGGCTACACCTTC. This gives the protein CASGRSPPNYGYTF.

A note on this clone: Distinct nucleotide sequences in the sample also encode this CDR3. The chain couples TRBV27 to TRBJ2-1, with no clear D. The CDR3 has 15 residues. Germline values: CDR1 MNHEY, CDR2 SMNVEV (reference sequence). The ends were cut back, 3 bases at V and 0 bases at J, with 9 bases in the middle. CDR3 DNA sequence: TGTGCCAGCAGTTTGAGCGCCTCCTCCTACAATGAGCAGTTCTTC. Translation gives CASSLSASSYNEQFF.

CDR3 region: CASSSDGVYEQYF. The DNA of the CDR3 is TGTGCCAGCAGCTCAGACGGAGTCTACGAGCAGTACTTC. The V gene is TRBV5-5, the J gene TRBJ2-7; no firm D call. The ends were cut back, 3 bases at V and 3 bases at J, with 10 bases in the middle. CDR1 and CDR2 from the germline V gene are SGHKS and YYEKEE (reference sequence). The CDR3 totals 13 residues.

As concerns this clone: No DNA is shown, since the ends of the CDR3 on it are uncertain; the CDR3 is the one TCRdb lists. This chain connects TRBV21-1 to TRBJ2-1; the listed D gene, TRBD2, was not tested against the DNA. TRBV21-1 is described as a pseudogene. The CDR3 is 17 amino acids in total, end residues counted. CDR3 protein: CASSKVAGGSSYNEQFF.

J is TRBJ2-3 and V is TRBV11-3; TRBD1 matches 8 bases. V gave up 5 bases and J gave up 4 bases; unmatched junction bases: 8. The CDR3 length is 15 residues. The germline V gene encodes CDR1 SGHNT and CDR2 YENEEA. This chain's CDR3 is CASSLRRGRADTQYF. For the CDR3, the DNA is TGTGCCAGCAGCCTCCGCAGGGGGCGCGCAGATACGCAGTATTTT.

The chain has TRBV6-5 and TRBJ1-1; D ambiguous. Germline V gives CDR1 MNHEY, CDR2 SVGAGI. The CDR3 loop spans 11 amino acids. The germline V and J ends were trimmed by 7 bases and 6 bases, with 9 bases remaining between them. Here the CDR3 DNA reads TGTGCCAGCACGGGTAACGCTGAAGCTTTCTTT. Translating it yields CASTGNAEAFF.

The chain employs TRBV5-4 and TRBJ2-5, with D maybe TRBD2 (6 bases). Trimming took 4 bases from V and 1 from J, leaving 20 bases between them. CDR1 and CDR2 (germline): SGHNT, YYREEE (reference sequence). The length of the CDR3 is 17 residues. In nucleotides, the CDR3 is TGTGCCAGCAGCCCGAGGTCGCGGGTAGCGGCCCAAGAGACCCAGTACTTC. This codes for CASSPRSRVAAQETQYF.

The J gene is TRBJ1-6, the V gene TRBV2; 9 positions agree with TRBD1. Germline-derived CDR1 and CDR2 are SNHLY and FYNNEI. The J segment lost 1 base and the V segment lost 10 bases, leaving 5 bases of the junction unmatched. The CDR3 spans 15 residues. CDR3 residues: CANKQGASYNSPLHF. CDR3 DNA: TGTGCCAACAAACAGGGGGCTTCCTATAATTCACCCCTCCACTTT.

The gene calls are TRBV28 and TRBJ2-5; 11 bases match TRBD2. Unmatched junction bases numbered 16, after V lost 6 bases and J lost 7 bases. The CDR3 loop spans 17 amino acids. The germline V gene has CDR1 MDHEN and CDR2 SYDVKM. Here the CDR3 DNA reads TGTGCCAGCAGCCAGCGCCGACTAGCGGGATTAGAAGGGACCCAGTACTTC. Protein sequence: CASSQRRLAGLEGTQYF.

The V call is TRBV2, the J call TRBJ2-7, with D hard to call. The CDR3 runs to 15 residues. Germline CDR1 is SNHLY and CDR2 is FYNNEI. Deletions cut 6 bases from V and 6 bases from J, with 21 bases between. The CDR3 region has the DNA TGTGCCAGCAGCGTCATCGGAAACAGCCCTCGCGAGCAGTACTTC. Protein product: CASSVIGNSPREQYF.

This chain links TRBV25-1 with TRBJ2-3, with a tentative D call TRBD1 (7 bases). V was shortened by 3 bases and J by 2 bases, with 12 bases between the two germline ends. This CDR3 contains 15 residues. Germline assignment: CDR1 MGHDK and CDR2 SYGVNS. The CDR3 nucleotides are TGTGCCAGCAGTGATGCAGGGGGGCCCACAGATACGCAGTATTTT. This translates into CASSDAGGPTDTQYF.

CDR3 nucleotides: TGCGCCAGCAGCTTCGGGAGTAACAATGAGCAGTTCTTC. Protein sequence: CASSFGSNNEQFF. V gene TRBV5-1 combines with J gene TRBJ2-1; tentative D call: TRBD2 (6 bases). CDR3 size: 13 residues. Trimming shortened V by 2 bases and J by 5 bases, and 8 bases separated the two germline ends. In germline, CDR1 is SGHRS, CDR2 YFSETQ.

The rearrangement links TRBV10-3 to TRBJ1-1; D remains unclear. The ends were cut back, 0 bases at V and 1 base at J, with 9 bases in the middle. CDR1 and CDR2 (germline): ENHRY, SYGVKD. This CDR3 contains 15 residues. Here the CDR3 DNA reads TGTGCCATCAGTGAGTCAGGGAGCCCGAACACTGAAGCTTTCTTT. Protein sequence: CAISESGSPNTEAFF.

The J gene is TRBJ2-5, the V gene TRBV5-8; 15 positions match TRBD2. V gave up 3 bases and J gave up 5 bases; unmatched junction bases: 5. The germline V gene encodes CDR1 SGHTS and CDR2 YDEGEE. The length of the CDR3 is 16 residues. The CDR3 nucleotides read TGTGCCAGCAGCTCCGGACTAGCGGGAGGGCCTGAGACCCAGTACTTC. Residues: CASSSGLAGGPETQYF.

The chain joins TRBV28 to TRBJ1-4, with TRBD1 matching over 7 bases. The CDR3 sequence is 15 residues long. CDR1 and CDR2 (germline): MDHEN, SYDVKM. J was trimmed by 7 bases and V by 5 bases; bases with no gene match: 10. The chain's CDR3 is CASSRGGGGFEKLFF. The CDR3 nucleotides are TGTGCCAGCAGTCGAGGAGGGGGCGGGTTTGAAAAACTGTTTTTT.

V is TRBV27 and J is TRBJ2-7, with a possible D match to TRBD2 (7 bases). V lost 6 bases to trimming and J lost 5 bases, with 14 bases between them. Germline assignment: CDR1 MNHEY and CDR2 SMNVEV (reference sequence). The CDR3 loop spans 13 amino acids. CDR3 nucleotide sequence: TGTGCCAGCAGAGGGGGGGGATCCAACGAGCAGTACTTC. Translation: CASRGGGSNEQYF.

The V and J genes are TRBV27 and TRBJ2-7; no clear D. The CDR3 runs to 13 residues. The V gene lost 6 bases and the J gene lost 4 bases, with 13 bases spanning the gap. Germline CDR1 is MNHEY and CDR2 is SMNVEV (reference sequence). CDR3 loop: CASRSPTGYEQYF. The CDR3 coding sequence is TGTGCCAGCAGGTCCCCAACCGGGTACGAGCAGTACTTC.

This clone was detected only once. The chain combines TRBV9 with TRBJ2-2; 9 bases map to TRBD2. Looked up from germline, CDR1 is SGDLS and CDR2 is YYNGEE. This CDR3 spans 15 amino acids. V was pared by 4 bases and J by 5 bases, with 6 bases of the junction left unmatched. CDR3 sequence reads: CASSTRTSVTGELFF. Here the CDR3 DNA reads TGTGCCAGCAGCACCAGGACTAGCGTTACCGGGGAGCTGTTTTTT.

The chain joins TRBV4-1 to TRBJ1-4; D is ambiguous. CDR1 MGHRA and CDR2 YSYEKL come from the germline V gene. V lost 0 bases, J lost 7 bases, and 12 bases lay in between. This CDR3 contains 15 residues. CDR3 region: CASSQEPGVREKLFF. In DNA form, the CDR3 reads TGCGCCAGCAGCCAAGAACCCGGGGTGCGTGAAAAACTGTTTTTT.

V gene TRBV28 combines with J gene TRBJ1-3; tentative D call: TRBD1 (5 bases). Trimming cost V 2 bases and J 9 bases, with 17 bases left between them. The CDR3 sequence is 15 residues long. Germline CDR1 is MDHEN and CDR2 is SYDVKM. CDR3 residues: CASSLGPLLGATIYF. The CDR3 nucleotides are TGTGCCAGCAGTTTAGGGCCTCTTTTAGGGGCCACCATATATTTT.

This sequence joins TRBV5-1 and TRBJ2-1; the match to TRBD2 covers 8 bases. J lost 0 bases, V lost 7 bases, and 3 bases had no gene match. The CDR3 sequence is 14 residues long. In germline, CDR1 is SGHRS, CDR2 YFSETQ. The CDR3 sequence: CASQTSVSYNEQFF. The CDR3, as DNA: TGCGCCAGCCAGACTAGCGTCTCCTACAATGAGCAGTTCTTC.

The CDR3 loop is CASSSVRWPPDTQYF. CDR3 in DNA: TGTGCCAGCAGTTCCGTCCGATGGCCCCCAGATACGCAGTATTTT. This sequence joins TRBV28 and TRBJ2-3; the D is unclear. Trimming took 4 bases from V and 4 from J, leaving 15 bases between them. Germline CDR1 MDHEN, CDR2 SYDVKM. CDR3 length: 15 amino acids.